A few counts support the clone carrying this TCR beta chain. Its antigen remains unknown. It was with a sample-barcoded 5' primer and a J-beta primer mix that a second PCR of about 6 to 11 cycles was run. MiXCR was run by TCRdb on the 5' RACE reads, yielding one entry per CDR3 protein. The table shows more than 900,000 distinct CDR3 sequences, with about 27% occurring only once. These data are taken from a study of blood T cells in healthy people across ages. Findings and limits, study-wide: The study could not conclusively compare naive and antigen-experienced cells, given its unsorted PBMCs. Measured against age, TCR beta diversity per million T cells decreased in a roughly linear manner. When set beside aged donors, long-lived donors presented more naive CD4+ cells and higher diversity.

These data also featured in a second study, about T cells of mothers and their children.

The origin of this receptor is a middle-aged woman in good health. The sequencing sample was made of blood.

In DNA, the CDR3 is TGCGCCAGCAGCTTAGGGACAGGGGTAGCTACGGAGCTCCAGCATTTT. Translating it yields CASSLGTGVATELQHF. This rearrangement joins TRBV5-1 to TRBJ1-5, with 10 bases fitting TRBD1. The CDR3 is made up of 16 amino acids. V gave up 2 bases and J gave up 12 bases; unmatched junction bases: 14. Germline V gene sequence: CDR1 SGHRS, CDR2 YFSETQ.